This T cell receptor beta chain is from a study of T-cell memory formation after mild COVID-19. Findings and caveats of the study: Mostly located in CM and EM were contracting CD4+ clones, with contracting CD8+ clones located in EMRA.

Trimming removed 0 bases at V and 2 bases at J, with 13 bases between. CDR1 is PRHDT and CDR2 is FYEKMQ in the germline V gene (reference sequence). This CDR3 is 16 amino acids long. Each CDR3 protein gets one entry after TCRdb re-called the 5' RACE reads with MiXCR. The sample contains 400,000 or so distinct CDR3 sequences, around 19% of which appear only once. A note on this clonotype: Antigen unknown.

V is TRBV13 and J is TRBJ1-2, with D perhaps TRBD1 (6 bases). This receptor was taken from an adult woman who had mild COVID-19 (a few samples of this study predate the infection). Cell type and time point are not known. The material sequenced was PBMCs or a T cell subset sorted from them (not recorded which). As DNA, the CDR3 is TGTGCCAGCAGCTTAGGCCCCCAGGGGCGCAACTATGGCTACACCTTC. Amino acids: CASSLGPQGRNYGYTF.